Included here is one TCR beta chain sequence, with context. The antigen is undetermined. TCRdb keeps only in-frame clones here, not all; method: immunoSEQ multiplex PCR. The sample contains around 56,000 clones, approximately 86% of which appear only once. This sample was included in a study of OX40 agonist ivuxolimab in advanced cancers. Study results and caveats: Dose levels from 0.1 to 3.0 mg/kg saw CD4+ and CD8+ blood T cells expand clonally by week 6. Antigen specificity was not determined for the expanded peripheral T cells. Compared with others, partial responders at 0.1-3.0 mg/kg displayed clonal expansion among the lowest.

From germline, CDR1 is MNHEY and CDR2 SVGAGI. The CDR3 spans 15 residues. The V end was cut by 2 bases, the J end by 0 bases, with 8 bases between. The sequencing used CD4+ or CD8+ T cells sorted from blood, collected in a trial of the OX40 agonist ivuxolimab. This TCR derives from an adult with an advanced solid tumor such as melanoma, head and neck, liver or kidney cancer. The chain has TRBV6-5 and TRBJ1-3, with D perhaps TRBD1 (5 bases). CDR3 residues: CASSYLQGSGNTIYF. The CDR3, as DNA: TGTGCCAGCAGTTACCTGCAGGGCTCTGGAAACACCATATATTTT.